The 21 T cell receptor beta chains in this list originate from one sample, sequenced in a study of T cell repertoires in cytomegalovirus infection. No antigen has been assigned to these receptors. MiXCR, run by TCRdb on the reads, gives a single entry per CDR3 protein. The sample gives approximately 470,000 distinct CDR3 sequences, approximately 40% of which show up once; just under 45% is in the top ten. The material sequenced was cultured PBMCs, taken from culture after CMV antigen stimulation. All receptors come from a human donor in good health (CMV status not recorded). Some clones in this sample may be carry-over from other donors' samples.

This sequence joins TRBV25-1 and TRBJ2-7, with 8 positions matching TRBD1. CDR1 MGHDK and CDR2 SYGVNS come from the germline V gene. This CDR3 contains 15 residues. The J segment lost 6 bases and the V segment lost 4 bases, leaving 11 bases of the junction unmatched. The CDR3 DNA is TGTGCCAGCAGTGGCTCGGGACAGGAGATCGGCGAGCAGTACTTC. Translating gives CASSGSGQEIGEQYF.

V usage is TRBV20-1 and J usage is TRBJ1-1; D might be TRBD1 (6 bases). Germline V gives CDR1 DFQATT, CDR2 SNEGSKA (reference sequence). V lost 2 bases and J lost 5, with 18 bases in between. The CDR3 is 15 amino acids. CDR3 nucleotides: TGCAGTGCTAGAATCCCTCGCGGGGGGGCTACTGAAGCTTTCTTT. Translated, it gives CSARIPRGGATEAFF.

CDR3 loop: CASSLGQGYTEAFF. Here the CDR3 DNA reads TGTGCCAGCAGCCTTGGACAGGGTTATACTGAAGCTTTCTTT. The V call is TRBV7-2, the J call TRBJ1-1; TRBD1 matches at 8 bases. Unmatched junction bases numbered 7, after V lost 5 bases and J lost 5 bases. Germline values: CDR1 SGHTA, CDR2 FQGNSA. CDR3 length: 14 residues.

This clonotype was recorded once. The chain has TRBV4-1 and TRBJ1-1, with D unresolved. The germline CDR1 and CDR2 sequences are MGHRA and YSYEKL. This CDR3 is built from 13 residues. Deletions cut 4 bases from V and 3 bases from J, with 9 bases between. CDR3 sequence reads: CASSPTVYTEAFF. The CDR3 DNA sequence: TGCGCCAGCAGCCCAACCGTCTACACTGAAGCTTTCTTT.

This clonotype was recorded a few times. This chain links TRBV7-2 with TRBJ2-6; weak D call: TRBD1 (6 bases). The germline V and J ends were trimmed by 5 bases and 0 bases, with 8 bases remaining between them. In germline, CDR1 is SGHTA, CDR2 FQGNSA. The CDR3 runs to 15 residues. CDR3 loop: CASSTDSSGANVLTF. The CDR3 coding sequence is TGTGCCAGCAGCACGGACAGCTCTGGGGCCAACGTCCTGACTTTC. The full variable domain, in which reference TRBV7-2 and TRBJ2-6 provide the parts outside the CDR3, is GAGVSQSPSNKVTEKGKDVELRCDPISGHTALYWYRQSLGQGLEFLIYFQGNSAPDKSGLPSDRFSAERTGGSVSTLTIQRTQQEDSAVYLCASSTDSSGANVLTFGAGSRLTVL.

The chain couples TRBV18 to TRBJ1-1; D is undetermined. Trimming shortened V by 5 bases and J by 1 base, and 5 bases separated the two germline ends. This CDR3 is 12 amino acids long. The germline gives CDR1 KGHSH, CDR2 LQKENI. For the CDR3, the DNA is TGTGCCAGCTCAAACGGGAACACTGAAGCTTTCTTT. Translation gives CASSNGNTEAFF.

This clonotype was observed a handful of times. The chain recombines TRBV7-4 with TRBJ2-7; perhaps TRBD1 as D (6 bases). The CDR3 has 14 amino acids. Trimming took off 3 bases at V and 6 bases at J, with 15 bases between the two ends. Germline V gene lookup returns CDR1 SGHVT and CDR2 SQSDAQ. The CDR3 region is CASSFGPTGREQYF. The CDR3 coding sequence is TGTGCCAGCAGCTTTGGCCCAACAGGGCGCGAGCAGTACTTC. Using reference TRBV7-4 and TRBJ2-7 for the parts outside the CDR3, the full variable domain is GAGVSQSPRYKVAKRGRDVALRCDSISGHVTLYWYRQTLGQGSEVLTYSQSDAQRDKSGRPSGRFSAERPERSVSTLKIQRTEQGDSAVYLCASSFGPTGREQYFGPGTRLTVT.

The J gene is TRBJ2-2, the V gene TRBV12-3 or TRBV12-4; possibly TRBD2 for D (6 bases). This CDR3 region has 13 residues. V was pared by 6 bases and J by 5 bases, with 10 bases between. Here the CDR3 reads CASRRDLTGELFF. The CDR3 region has the DNA TGTGCCAGCAGAAGGGACTTGACCGGGGAGCTGTTTTTT.

The J gene is TRBJ1-1, the V gene TRBV10-1; possible D gene TRBD1, 6 bases. CDR3 length equals 14 residues. Trimming stripped 6 bases from V and 0 bases from J, with 11 bases between. The germline V gene has CDR1 WNHNN and CDR2 SYGVQD (reference sequence). In DNA, the CDR3 is TGCGCCAGCAGCAAGGACAGTCTGAACACTGAAGCTTTCTTT. This encodes CASSKDSLNTEAFF.

The CDR3 region has the DNA TGCGCCAGCAGCCAAGATTCCGGCGATGAGCAGTTCTTC. Its translation: CASSQDSGDEQFF. The rearrangement uses TRBV4-3 and TRBJ2-1; D gene uncertain. The CDR3 runs to 13 residues. Germline V gene data show CDR1 as LGHNA and CDR2 as YSLEER. With 0 bases removed from V and 8 bases from J, the gap between germline ends came to 8 bases.

This clonotype was detected only a few times. Here the CDR3 DNA reads TGTGCCAGCAGCCCAGGCGGTGGGGGTTCTGGGGCCAACGTCCTGACTTTC. This encodes CASSPGGGGSGANVLTF. The chain has TRBV12-3 or TRBV12-4 and TRBJ2-6; D is possibly TRBD1 or TRBD2 (5 bases each). Trimming left V 6 bases short and J 1 base short, with 16 bases between. This CDR3 has 17 residues.

The gene calls are TRBV7-6 and TRBJ2-7, with a weak D call TRBD1 (5 bases). CDR1 and CDR2 (germline): SGHVS, FNYEAQ. The CDR3 has 15 amino acids. V was clipped by 1 base and J by 5 bases, with 15 bases between them. CDR3 protein: CASSLVLGAFDEQYF. The CDR3 coding sequence is TGTGCCAGCAGCTTAGTTTTAGGGGCTTTCGACGAGCAGTACTTC.

The V gene is TRBV19, the J gene TRBJ1-6, with D hard to call. This CDR3 comprises 17 residues. V gave up 6 bases and J gave up 4 bases, with 19 bases separating them. Germline V CDR1 and CDR2: LNHDA, SQIVND (reference sequence). The CDR3 here is CASSYLDAALYNSPLHF. DNA of the CDR3: TGTGCCAGTAGCTACCTGGACGCGGCTCTTTATAATTCACCCCTCCACTTT.

The chain uses TRBV6-6 and TRBJ1-4, with D hard to call. The CDR3 length is 17 residues. Trimming took 7 bases from V and 4 from J, leaving 22 bases between them. The germline gives CDR1 MNHNY, CDR2 SVGAGI (reference sequence). Written as DNA, the CDR3 is TGTGCCAGCACCCCTGTGGCATCCCAAGGCCTTAATGAAAAACTGTTTTTT. Translating gives CASTPVASQGLNEKLFF.

This chain joins TRBV12-5 and TRBJ2-1, with 7 nucleotides matching TRBD2. The trim removed 1 base at V and 0 bases at J, leaving 3 bases unmatched. The V gene's germline CDR1 is LGHNT and CDR2 FRNRAP. The CDR3 runs to 16 residues. The CDR3 DNA sequence: TGTGCTAGTGGTTTGGCGCGGGAGTACTCCTACAATGAGCAGTTCTTC. It translates to CASGLAREYSYNEQFF. The full variable domain, completed using reference TRBV12-5 and TRBJ2-1, is DARVTQTPRHKVTEMGQEVTMRCQPILGHNTVFWYRQTMMQGLELLAYFRNRAPLDDSGMPKDRFSAEMPDATLATLKIQPSEPRDSAVYFCASGLAREYSYNEQFFGPGTRLTVL.

The J gene is TRBJ1-1, the V gene TRBV6-1; D not certain. The germline gives CDR1 MNHNS, CDR2 SASEGT. The V and J ends lost 7 bases and 5 bases respectively, with 14 bases between them. The length of the CDR3 is 13 residues. CDR3 region: CASILGPGTEAFF. CDR3 bases: TGTGCCAGCATCCTAGGACCGGGGACTGAAGCTTTCTTT.

The chain joins TRBV12-3 or TRBV12-4 to TRBJ2-5, with TRBD2 matching 11 bases. J was trimmed by 1 base and V by 7 bases; bases with no gene match: 11. This CDR3 contains 17 residues. CDR3 nucleotide sequence: TGTGCCAGCACCTTAGCGGGGGGGCCTTTTTCCCAAGAGACCCAGTACTTC. It yields the protein CASTLAGGPFSQETQYF.

This clonotype was counted between two and nine times. The genes are TRBV6-1 and TRBJ2-3, with D perhaps TRBD1 or TRBD2 (5 bases each). V dropped 8 bases and J dropped 1 base, with 16 bases sitting between them. CDR3 size: 15 residues. Germline V gene sequence: CDR1 MNHNS, CDR2 SASEGT. The CDR3 loop reads CASGLRDRGTDTQYF. As DNA, the CDR3 is TGTGCCAGCGGCCTCCGGGACCGAGGCACAGATACGCAGTATTTT.

The V call is TRBV7-2, the J call TRBJ1-2; possibly TRBD1 for D (6 bases). Germline loops: CDR1 SGHTA, CDR2 FQGNSA. The length of the CDR3 is 15 residues. The ends were cut back, 3 bases at V and 0 bases at J, with 11 bases in the middle. CDR3 amino acids: CASSFTGPTNYGYTF. Here the CDR3 DNA reads TGTGCCAGCAGCTTTACAGGGCCTACTAACTATGGCTACACCTTC.

The V call is TRBV6-1, the J call TRBJ1-6; 7 bases map to TRBD1. The CDR3 has 16 residues. With V trimmed by 4 bases and J by 10 bases, 13 bases remained unmatched. Germline-derived CDR1 and CDR2 are MNHNS and SASEGT. The CDR3 bases are TGTGCCAGCAGTGGAGCTTACAGGGGTAGGGTCTCACCCCTCCACTTT. It specifies CASSGAYRGRVSPLHF.

The gene calls are TRBV7-9 and TRBJ2-7; 9 bases map to TRBD2. The CDR3 totals 14 residues. The junction had 5 bases not matched to a gene; V was cut back by 5 bases and J by 3 bases. Germline V gene sequence: CDR1 SEHNR, CDR2 FQNEAQ (reference sequence). The DNA of the CDR3 is TGTGCCAGCAGCAGCCGGACTAGCGACTACGAGCAGTACTTC. Its protein product is CASSSRTSDYEQYF.